This passage covers 20 T cell receptor beta chains from one sample sequenced in a study of cytomegalovirus exposure and HLA in healthy donors (dated by TCRdb to 2016 to 2017). Libraries were made using the immunoSEQ multiplex PCR assay. For the multiplex PCR, a mixture combining 60 forward primers for TCR Vbeta segments and 13 reverse primers for TCR Jbeta segments was used. This immuneACCESS table, as held by TCRdb, lists in-frame sequences with V and J called but not all clones. Of the missing ones, under half trace to an unresolved V gene in checked studies; the others have no known cause. This sample's table carries about 140,000 clones. The ten biggest clones cover roughly 2.7% of the sample. Sample: PBMCs. All receptors come from a man aged 35 to 55 in good health and CMV-seronegative.

The chain recombines TRBV7-2 with TRBJ2-3; 10 positions agree with TRBD1. The V and J ends lost 2 bases and 3 bases, in that order; junction bases with no gene match: 5. Germline values: CDR1 SGHTA, CDR2 FQGNSA. The CDR3 is 16 amino acids. This CDR3 reads CASSLMGTGETDTQYF. CDR3 in DNA: TGTGCCAGCAGCTTAATGGGGACAGGGGAAACAGATACGCAGTATTTT.

This chain uses TRBV6-1 with TRBJ2-7, with 8 positions matching TRBD1. The CDR3 length is 16 residues. V lost 3 bases and J lost 1; bases outside the gene matches: 8. The germline gives CDR1 MNHNS, CDR2 SASEGT. This CDR3 reads CASSDGQGVFSYEQYF. The CDR3 bases are TGTGCCAGCAGTGATGGACAGGGTGTATTTTCCTACGAGCAGTACTTC.

Remarks on this clone: This specimen includes other DNA sequences encoding the same CDR3. V gene TRBV11-2 combines with J gene TRBJ2-1; TRBD1 might be the D (6 bases). CDR1 and CDR2 (germline): SGHAT, FQNNGV. The V and J ends lost 3 bases and 1 base respectively, with 10 bases between them. The CDR3 has 15 amino acids. The CDR3 bases are TGTGCCAGCAGCTTCGGTCAGGGGTCCTACAATGAGCAGTTCTTC. Amino acid sequence: CASSFGQGSYNEQFF.

The rearrangement links TRBV6-6 to TRBJ2-6; a weak D match, TRBD1 (6 bases). V lost 5 bases and J lost 0, with 11 bases in between. The length of the CDR3 is 16 residues. The germline CDR1 and CDR2 sequences are MNHNY and SVGAGI (reference sequence). This CDR3 reads CASSRYRVSGANVLTF. In DNA form, the CDR3 reads TGTGCCAGCAGTAGATACAGGGTCTCTGGGGCCAACGTCCTGACTTTC.

The CDR3 sequence is CASSGRPGLHGYTF. CDR3 sequence (DNA): TGTGCCAGCAGTGGACGACCCGGACTGCATGGCTACACCTTC. The gene calls are TRBV25-1 and TRBJ1-2; D is unresolved. The CDR3 consists of 14 residues. Per the germline V gene, CDR1 is MGHDK and CDR2 is SYGVNS. The V gene lost 4 bases and the J gene lost 6 bases, with 15 bases spanning the gap.

V and J are TRBV9 and TRBJ1-3; TRBD1 agrees at 7 bases. The CDR3 runs to 15 residues. The V gene's germline CDR1 is SGDLS and CDR2 YYNGEE. The J segment lost 4 bases and the V segment lost 3 bases, leaving 7 bases of the junction unmatched. Here the CDR3 reads CASSADRVAGNTIYF. The CDR3 region has the DNA TGTGCCAGCAGCGCCGACAGGGTGGCAGGAAACACCATATATTTT.

In DNA form, the CDR3 reads TGTGCCAGCATTCGGGACAGGGGCTCCTACGAGCAGTACTTC. It is translated as CASIRDRGSYEQYF. The rearrangement joins TRBV6-5 to TRBJ2-7, with 10 bases aligning to TRBD1. Germline V gene data show CDR1 as MNHEY and CDR2 as SVGAGI. The CDR3 sequence is 14 residues long. V lost 7 bases and J lost 0; bases outside the gene matches: 3.

The chain employs TRBV2 and TRBJ1-1, with 7 bases aligning to TRBD1. The CDR3 consists of 13 residues. Germline lookup yields CDR1 SNHLY and CDR2 FYNNEI. The J segment lost 7 bases and the V segment lost 5 bases, leaving 7 bases of the junction unmatched. The DNA for the CDR3 is TGTGCCAGCAGTACCGGGACAGTAAATGAAGCTTTCTTT. Translated: CASSTGTVNEAFF.

The chain links TRBV6-5 to TRBJ1-6; no clear D. The CDR3 is made up of 14 amino acids. The V end lost 5 bases, the J end lost 7 bases, and 12 bases lay between the germline ends. Germline V gene sequence: CDR1 MNHEY, CDR2 SVGAGI. The CDR3 reads CASSPGVLNSPLHF. CDR3 nucleotides: TGTGCCAGCAGTCCCGGGGTGCTAAATTCACCCCTCCACTTT.

The rearrangement uses TRBV4-2 and TRBJ2-7, with D possibly TRBD2 on 5 matching bases. With 4 bases removed from V and 7 bases from J, the gap between germline ends came to 11 bases. CDR1 is LGHNA and CDR2 is YNFKEQ in the germline V gene. This CDR3 is 12 amino acids long. The chain's CDR3 is CASSPSGVEQYF. CDR3 sequence (DNA): TGTGCCAGCAGCCCATCCGGGGTAGAGCAGTACTTC.

The CDR3 spells CASSLPGSSGNTIYF. The CDR3 DNA reads as TGCGCCAGCAGCTTGCCAGGCTCCTCTGGAAACACCATATATTTT. V usage is TRBV5-1 and J usage is TRBJ1-3, with D unclear. Trimming left V 1 base short and J 0 bases short, with 8 bases between. The CDR3 has 15 residues. Looked up from germline, CDR1 is SGHRS and CDR2 is YFSETQ.

The chain recombines TRBV4-3 with TRBJ2-5; tentative D call: TRBD2 (5 bases). This CDR3 has 14 residues. Germline assignment: CDR1 LGHNA and CDR2 YSLEER. Trimming took 4 bases from V and 5 from J, leaving 14 bases between them. The CDR3 DNA follows: TGCGCCAGCAGCCTGGTCGGTAGCGAGGAGACCCAGTACTTC. It codes for CASSLVGSEETQYF.

CDR3 in DNA: TGCGCCAGCAGCTTGGGGGGGACTAGCGGGTCTGCCAAAAACATTCAGTACTTC. Amino acid sequence: CASSLGGTSGSAKNIQYF. The chain carries TRBV5-1 and TRBJ2-4; TRBD2 agrees at 12 bases. Germline CDR1 SGHRS, CDR2 YFSETQ. This CDR3 has 18 residues. Trimming at V came to 0 bases and at J to 1 base, leaving 5 bases not matched to a gene.

V gene TRBV28 combines with J gene TRBJ2-3; the match to TRBD2 covers 10 bases. The germline V gene encodes CDR1 MDHEN and CDR2 SYDVKM. With 6 bases clipped from V and 2 bases from J, the junction kept 5 bases outside the gene matches. The CDR3 has 15 residues. CDR3: CASRGAGGNTDTQYF. As DNA, the CDR3 is TGTGCCAGCAGGGGAGCGGGGGGGAACACAGATACGCAGTATTTT.

The gene calls are TRBV7-8 and TRBJ1-2, with 9 bases aligning to TRBD1. After removal of 1 base from V and 8 bases from J, the junction contained 8 bases not matched to a gene. Per germline, CDR1 SGHVS and CDR2 FQNEAQ. The CDR3 is 15 amino acids. The CDR3 nucleotides read TGTGCCAGCAGCTTAGAAGGGACAGGGATTGGCGGCTACACCTTC. It encodes CASSLEGTGIGGYTF.

The gene calls are TRBV25-1 and TRBJ1-1; D remains unclear. This CDR3 region has 13 residues. With 2 bases removed from V and 7 bases from J, the gap between germline ends came to 11 bases. Germline values: CDR1 MGHDK, CDR2 SYGVNS. CDR3 bases: TGTGCCAGCAGTGAAATCGCAGGTGGTGAAGCTTTCTTT. It encodes CASSEIAGGEAFF.

This chain uses TRBV5-4 with TRBJ2-5; D remains unclear. This CDR3 spans 13 amino acids. V lost 9 bases, J lost 5 bases, and 17 bases lay in between. Per germline, CDR1 SGHNT and CDR2 YYREEE (reference sequence). The CDR3 spells CATTPQTGETQYF. In DNA form, the CDR3 reads TGTGCCACCACGCCTCAGACCGGGGAGACCCAGTACTTC.

As to this clone: This same CDR3 is encoded by further DNA sequences in the sample. This chain links TRBV5-6 with TRBJ1-2; 9 positions agree with TRBD1. The CDR3 runs to 14 residues. From germline, CDR1 is SGHDT and CDR2 YYEEEE. Unmatched junction bases numbered 6, after V lost 1 base and J lost 8 bases. The CDR3 DNA reads TGTGCCAGCAGCTTGCGGGACAGGGTGGGCGGCTACACCTTC. This encodes CASSLRDRVGGYTF. The complete variable domain, with remaining parts taken from reference TRBV5-6 and TRBJ1-2, reads DAGVTQSPTHLIKTRGQQVTLRCSPKSGHDTVSWYQQALGQGPQFIFQYYEEEERQRGNFPDRFSGHQFPNYSSELNVNALLLGDSALYLCASSLRDRVGGYTFGSGTRLTVV.

The chain uses TRBV18 and TRBJ1-2; no clear D gene. The germline V gene has CDR1 KGHSH and CDR2 LQKENI. Trimming stripped 3 bases from V and 0 bases from J, with 11 bases between. The CDR3 runs 15 residues. CDR3 DNA: TGTGCCAGCTCACCCCCCCTTCGAGCTAACTATGGCTACACCTTC. Its protein product is CASSPPLRANYGYTF. The variable domain in full, completed from reference TRBV18 and TRBJ1-2, reads NAGVMQNPRHLVRRRGQEARLRCSPMKGHSHVYWYRQLPEEGLKFMVYLQKENIIDESGMPKERFSAEFPKEGPSILRIQQVVRGDSAAYFCASSPPLRANYGYTFGSGTRLTVV.

The chain links TRBV19 to TRBJ1-2, with D possibly TRBD1 on 6 matching bases. The germline CDR1 and CDR2 sequences are LNHDA and SQIVND (reference sequence). Trimming shortened V by 0 bases and J by 7 bases, and 9 bases separated the two germline ends. This CDR3 spans 13 amino acids. The CDR3 region is CASSIDPRGGYTF. DNA for the CDR3: TGTGCCAGTAGTATAGATCCCAGGGGTGGCTACACCTTC. The full variable domain, rest sourced from reference TRBV19 and TRBJ1-2, is DGGITQSPKYLFRKEGQNVTLSCEQNLNHDAMYWYRQDPGQGLRLIYYSQIVNDFQKGDIAEGYSVSREKKESFPLTVTSAQKNPTAFYLCASSIDPRGGYTFGSGTRLTVV.